The 21 T cell receptor beta chains presented below share a single source sample, sequenced in a study of blood T cell repertoires in COVID-19. Sequenced by immunoSEQ multiplex PCR; TCRdb stores in-frame clones only, minus some. The sample consists of about 70,000 clones, 70% to 90% of them appearing once. The sequencing input was peripheral blood. The receptors were gathered from a man aged 40-49 years with COVID-19, enrolled during active disease.

This rearrangement joins TRBV12-3 or TRBV12-4 to TRBJ1-2, with 7 positions matching TRBD1. The CDR3 has 13 residues. With V trimmed by 8 bases and J by 6 bases, 9 bases remained unmatched. CDR3 bases: TGTGCCAGCGCCTACGACAGGGCCCATGGCTACACCTTC. Amino acids: CASAYDRAHGYTF.

The chain recombines TRBV4-1 with TRBJ1-6; 10 bases line up with TRBD1. Germline assignment: CDR1 MGHRA and CDR2 YSYEKL. V lost 3 bases to trimming and J lost 10 bases; unmatched junction nucleotides: 12. The CDR3 covers 17 residues. CDR3 sequence: CASSHVTGTGVNSPLHF. The CDR3 DNA follows: TGCGCCAGCAGCCACGTAACCGGGACAGGGGTTAACTCACCCCTCCACTTT.

This chain uses TRBV19 with TRBJ2-2, with 7 bases that match TRBD2. CDR3 size: 16 residues. The junction had 12 bases not matched to a gene; V was cut back by 7 bases and J by 4 bases. Germline-derived CDR1 and CDR2 are LNHDA and SQIVND (reference sequence). The CDR3 DNA sequence: TGTGCCAGTAACGGGGGGTGGGGTCAACTCACCGGGGAGCTGTTTTTT. It is translated as CASNGGWGQLTGELFF.

This chain joins TRBV4-2 and TRBJ2-7; possible D gene TRBD1, 6 bases. Between the trimmed V and J ends, which lost 4 bases and 4 bases, there was a span of 8 bases. Germline V gene lookup returns CDR1 LGHNA and CDR2 YNFKEQ. The CDR3 length is 12 residues. The CDR3 sequence: CASSPQGYEQYF. CDR3 nucleotide sequence: TGTGCCAGCAGCCCCCAGGGGTACGAGCAGTACTTC.

The chain combines TRBV18 with TRBJ2-2; D perhaps matches TRBD2 (5 bases). V shed 0 bases and J shed 3 bases, with 14 bases lying between them. The CDR3 is 17 residues long. Germline CDR1 is KGHSH and CDR2 is LQKENI. The CDR3 spells CASSPPGSGRDTGELFF. The CDR3 nucleotides are TGTGCCAGCTCACCACCGGGAAGTGGGAGAGACACCGGGGAGCTGTTTTTT.

The chain recombines TRBV7-9 with TRBJ1-5; D is uncertain. Trimming took 5 bases from V and 2 from J, leaving 4 bases between them. Germline CDR1 reads SEHNR; CDR2 reads FQNEAQ (reference sequence). This CDR3 is 12 amino acids long. CDR3 protein: CASSRGNQPQHF. The CDR3 coding sequence is TGTGCCAGCAGCCGAGGCAATCAGCCCCAGCATTTT.

This chain uses TRBV5-6 with TRBJ2-7; 15 nucleotides agree with TRBD2. This CDR3 contains 17 residues. V shed 2 bases, J shed 2 bases, and the junction held 5 bases outside the gene matches. Looked up from germline, CDR1 is SGHDT and CDR2 is YYEEEE. The DNA for the CDR3 is TGTGCCAGCAGCTTAGGGACTAGCGGGGGGTCGGCCTACGAGCAGTACTTC. Translating it yields CASSLGTSGGSAYEQYF.

This sequence joins TRBV7-9 and TRBJ1-3; D might be TRBD1 (6 bases). The CDR3 runs to 15 residues. From germline, CDR1 is SEHNR and CDR2 FQNEAQ (reference sequence). V lost 5 bases to trimming and J lost 7 bases, with 18 bases between them. The CDR3 bases are TGTGCCAGCAGCCAATCTCAGGGGCCAGCGAACACCATATATTTT. Amino acid sequence: CASSQSQGPANTIYF. Full variable domain (rest looked up from reference TRBV7-9 and TRBJ1-3): DTGVSQNPRHKITKRGQNVTFRCDPISEHNRLYWYRQTLGQGPEFLTYFQNEAQLEKSRLLSDRFSAERPKGSFSTLEIQRTEQGDSAMYLCASSQSQGPANTIYFGEGSWLTVV.

The chain joins TRBV30 to TRBJ1-1; D possibly corresponds to TRBD1 (6 bases). Germline CDR1 reads GTSNPN; CDR2 reads SVGIG (reference sequence). The V and J ends lost 0 bases and 0 bases respectively, with 14 bases between them. The CDR3 contains 16 residues. Here the CDR3 reads CAWSVPDSLMNTEAFF. The DNA of the CDR3 is TGTGCCTGGAGTGTCCCGGACAGCTTAATGAACACTGAAGCTTTCTTT. Supplemented by reference TRBV30 and TRBJ1-1, the full variable domain reads SQTIHQWPATLVQPVGSPLSLECTVEGTSNPNLYWYRQAAGRGLQLLFYSVGIGQISSEVPQNLSASRPQDRQFILSSKKLLLSDSGFYLCAWSVPDSLMNTEAFFGQGTRLTVV.

V gene TRBV4-1 combines with J gene TRBJ2-3, with D maybe TRBD1 (6 bases). This CDR3 contains 14 residues. CDR1 is MGHRA and CDR2 is YSYEKL in the germline V gene. Trimming removed 2 bases at V and 3 bases at J, with 9 bases between. The CDR3 DNA is TGCGCCAGCAGCCAACCAGGACAGACAGATACGCAGTATTTT. It encodes CASSQPGQTDTQYF.

The J gene is TRBJ1-6, the V gene TRBV7-2, with unresolved D. There are 15 residues in the CDR3. Trimming removed 4 bases at V and 8 bases at J, with 15 bases between. Per germline, CDR1 SGHTA and CDR2 FQGNSA. The CDR3 spells CASSSARARDSPLHF. CDR3 DNA: TGTGCCAGCAGCTCGGCGAGGGCTCGCGATTCACCCCTCCACTTT. Full variable domain (remainder filled in from reference TRBV7-2 and TRBJ1-6): GAGVSQSPSNKVTEKGKDVELRCDPISGHTALYWYRQSLGQGLEFLIYFQGNSAPDKSGLPSDRFSAERTGGSVSTLTIQRTQQEDSAVYLCASSSARARDSPLHFGNGTRLTVT.

The chain carries TRBV3-1 (or the pseudogene TRBV3-2) and TRBJ2-2, with D possibly matching TRBD2 (5 bases). Trimming pared 6 bases from V and 5 bases from J, leaving 7 bases between. Looked up from germline, CDR1 is LGHDT and CDR2 is YNNKEL (reference sequence). The CDR3 has 12 residues. This CDR3 reads CASSRGTGELFF. In nucleotides, the CDR3 is TGTGCCAGCAGTCGAGGGACCGGGGAGCTGTTTTTT.

This clone was found a few times. V is TRBV7-9 and J is TRBJ2-5, with D possibly being TRBD1 (6 bases). In germline, CDR1 is SEHNR, CDR2 FQNEAQ (reference sequence). V was cut by 0 bases and J by 3 bases, with 14 bases left in between. CDR3 length equals 16 residues. CDR3 nucleotides: TGTGCCAGCAGCTTAGCGCTTGGCAGGGGAAAAGAGACCCAGTACTTC. Its protein is CASSLALGRGKETQYF. The whole variable domain, remainder taken from reference TRBV7-9 and TRBJ2-5, is DTGVSQNPRHKITKRGQNVTFRCDPISEHNRLYWYRQTLGQGPEFLTYFQNEAQLEKSRLLSDRFSAERPKGSFSTLEIQRTEQGDSAMYLCASSLALGRGKETQYFGPGTRLLVL.

The rearrangement uses TRBV6-5 and TRBJ2-2; 8 bases match TRBD1. The V segment lost 3 bases and the J segment 1 base; nucleotides outside the gene matches: 4. Germline values: CDR1 MNHEY, CDR2 SVGAGI. The CDR3 spans 16 residues. This CDR3 is CASSYDGTGNTGELFF. The DNA for the CDR3 is TGTGCCAGCAGTTATGATGGGACAGGGAACACCGGGGAGCTGTTTTTT.

This sequence joins TRBV12-5 and TRBJ1-5; 9 nucleotides agree with TRBD1. This CDR3 is 15 amino acids long. Trimming at V came to 6 bases and at J to 4 bases, leaving 7 bases not matched to a gene. CDR1 and CDR2 (germline): LGHNT, FRNRAP. As DNA, the CDR3 is TGTGCTAGTGGAACCGGGACAGGGAGAAATCAGCCCCAGCATTTT. Translated: CASGTGTGRNQPQHF. Using reference TRBV12-5 and TRBJ1-5 for the parts outside the CDR3, the full variable domain is DARVTQTPRHKVTEMGQEVTMRCQPILGHNTVFWYRQTMMQGLELLAYFRNRAPLDDSGMPKDRFSAEMPDATLATLKIQPSEPRDSAVYFCASGTGTGRNQPQHFGDGTRLSIL.

The chain is built from TRBV7-2 and TRBJ1-5; 10 nucleotides agree with TRBD1. V lost 2 bases and J lost 10; bases outside the gene matches: 8. CDR1 SGHTA and CDR2 FQGNSA come from the germline V gene. CDR3 length: 15 residues. CDR3 sequence reads: CASSLPPGQGRPQHF. The CDR3 nucleotides are TGTGCCAGCAGCTTACCTCCGGGACAGGGGCGACCCCAGCATTTT.

This rearrangement joins TRBV5-1 to TRBJ2-1; 7 bases align to TRBD2. The CDR3 is 15 residues long. Per germline, CDR1 SGHRS and CDR2 YFSETQ. The V segment lost 4 bases and the J segment 0 bases; nucleotides outside the gene matches: 4. This chain's CDR3 is CASSNSGSSYNEQFF. CDR3 nucleotides: TGCGCCAGCAGCAATAGCGGGTCCTCCTACAATGAGCAGTTCTTC.

V usage is TRBV4-1 and J usage is TRBJ2-7; D gene ambiguous. The germline V and J ends were trimmed by 0 bases and 2 bases, with 11 bases remaining between them. The CDR3 sequence is 15 residues long. Germline loops: CDR1 MGHRA, CDR2 YSYEKL. The CDR3, as DNA: TGCGCCAGCAGCCAAGATGTGCAGTTACCCTACGAGCAGTACTTC. Translated, it gives CASSQDVQLPYEQYF.

The DNA for the CDR3 is TGCGCCAGCAGCGACGGACAGGGTTACAATGAGCAGTTCTTC. This encodes CASSDGQGYNEQFF. J is TRBJ2-1 and V is TRBV5-1, with 8 bases fitting TRBD1. Trimming at V came to 4 bases and at J to 4 bases, leaving 4 bases not matched to a gene. The CDR3 contains 14 residues. The germline V gene has CDR1 SGHRS and CDR2 YFSETQ. The variable domain in full, completed from reference TRBV5-1 and TRBJ2-1, reads KAGVTQTPRYLIKTRGQQVTLSCSPISGHRSVSWYQQTPGQGLQFLFEYFSETQRNKGNFPGRFSGRQFSNSRSEMNVSTLELGDSALYLCASSDGQGYNEQFFGPGTRLTVL.

This chain connects TRBV6-1 to TRBJ2-7; the match to TRBD2 covers 11 bases. The CDR3 extends over 15 amino acids. The V segment lost 1 base and the J segment 1 base; nucleotides outside the gene matches: 0. Per the germline V gene, CDR1 is MNHNS and CDR2 is SASEGT. The CDR3 DNA reads TGTGCCAGCAGTGAAGGACTAGCGGGGTCCTACGAGCAGTACTTC. Translation gives CASSEGLAGSYEQYF.

The chain combines TRBV10-3 with TRBJ1-2; 10 bases map to TRBD1. This CDR3 is built from 15 residues. Germline CDR1 is ENHRY and CDR2 is SYGVKD. V lost 2 bases and J lost 2; bases outside the gene matches: 2. The DNA of the CDR3 is TGTGCCATCAGTGAGGGGGGACAGGGGAACTATGGCTACACCTTC. Translated: CAISEGGQGNYGYTF.